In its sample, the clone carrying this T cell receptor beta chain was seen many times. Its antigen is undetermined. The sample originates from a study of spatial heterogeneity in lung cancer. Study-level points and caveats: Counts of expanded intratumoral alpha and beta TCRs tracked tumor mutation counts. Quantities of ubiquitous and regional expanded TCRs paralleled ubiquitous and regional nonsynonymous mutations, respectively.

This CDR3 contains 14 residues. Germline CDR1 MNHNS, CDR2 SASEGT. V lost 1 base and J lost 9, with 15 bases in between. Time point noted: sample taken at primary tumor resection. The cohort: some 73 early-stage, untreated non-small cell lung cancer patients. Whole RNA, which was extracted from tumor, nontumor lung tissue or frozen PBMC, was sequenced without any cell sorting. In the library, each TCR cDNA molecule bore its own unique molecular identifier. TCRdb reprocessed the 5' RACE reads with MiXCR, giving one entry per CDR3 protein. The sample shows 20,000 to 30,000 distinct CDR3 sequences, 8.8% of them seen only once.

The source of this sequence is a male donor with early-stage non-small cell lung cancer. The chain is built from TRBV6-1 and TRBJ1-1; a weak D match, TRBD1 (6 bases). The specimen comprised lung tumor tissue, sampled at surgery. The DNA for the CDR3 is TGTGCCAGCAGTGAAGTTGGGAGGACAGTTAAAGCTTTCTTT. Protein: CASSEVGRTVKAFF.